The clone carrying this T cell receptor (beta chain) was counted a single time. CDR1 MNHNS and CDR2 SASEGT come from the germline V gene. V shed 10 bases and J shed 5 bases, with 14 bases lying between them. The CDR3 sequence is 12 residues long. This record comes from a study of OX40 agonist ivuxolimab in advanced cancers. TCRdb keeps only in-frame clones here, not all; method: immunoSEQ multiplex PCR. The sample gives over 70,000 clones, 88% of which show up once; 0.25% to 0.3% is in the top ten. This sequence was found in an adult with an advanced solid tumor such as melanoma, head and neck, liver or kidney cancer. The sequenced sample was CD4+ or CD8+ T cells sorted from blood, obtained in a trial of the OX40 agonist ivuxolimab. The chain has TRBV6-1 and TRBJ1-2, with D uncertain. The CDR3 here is CATPKAAYGYTF. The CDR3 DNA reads TGTGCCACCCCGAAGGCCGCTTATGGCTACACCTTC.